This is a list of T cell receptor beta chains from one sample in a study of beta chain features in type 1 diabetes. Assay used: immunoSEQ multiplex PCR; TCRdb lists only in-frame clones, some missing. This table has around 330,000 clones, 9.5% to 11% appearing once. Sequencing was performed on naive CD4+ T cells from blood. These receptors all come from a woman in her thirties in good health. CDR3s include the opening cysteine and the closing phenylalanine or tryptophan. D genes are given only for firm matches. Some rows have no size entry. The others give once, few or many, or a class for an expanded clone.

size	D	V	J	CDR3	DNA
few	NA	TRBV18	TRBJ2-2	CASSPASPNTGELFF	TGTGCCAGCTCACCTGCTAGCCCGAACACCGGGGAGCTGTTTTTT
NA	NA	TRBV18	TRBJ1-2	CASSPPGTPYGYTF	TGTGCCAGCTCACCCCCCGGGACACCCTATGGCTACACCTTC
NA	NA	TRBV9	TRBJ2-1	CASNGGGSSYNEQFF	TGTGCCAGCAACGGAGGTGGGAGCTCCTACAATGAGCAGTTCTTC
few	TRBD1	TRBV7-9	TRBJ2-7	CASSSNIRDRRNEQYF	TGTGCCAGCAGCTCGAACATCCGGGACAGGAGGAACGAGCAGTACTTC
few	NA	TRBV30	TRBJ2-7	CAWSTYYEQYF	TGTGCCTGGAGCACATATTACGAGCAGTACTTC
once	NA	TRBV28	TRBJ2-1	CASERSQSYNEQFF	TGTGCCAGTGAGCGGTCTCAATCCTACAATGAGCAGTTCTTC
NA	NA	TRBV28	TRBJ2-1	CASQDSLLEQFF	TGTGCCAGCCAAGACAGCCTCCTGGAGCAGTTCTTC
few	NA	TRBV6-5	TRBJ1-3	CASLSGNTIYF	TGTGCCAGCCTTTCTGGAAACACCATATATTTT
few	NA	TRBV19	TRBJ2-1	CASSRSSVTDGEQFF	TGTGCCAGTAGTAGAAGCTCTGTGACCGACGGGGAGCAGTTCTTC
many	TRBD2	TRBV7-9	TRBJ2-1	CASSWTSGYNEQFF	TGTGCCAGCAGCTGGACTAGCGGCTACAATGAGCAGTTCTTC
NA	TRBD2	TRBV29-1	TRBJ2-5	CSVEPPRLAGGPGETQYF	TGCAGCGTTGAGCCCCCCCGACTAGCGGGAGGACCCGGTGAGACCCAGTACTTC
few	NA	TRBV30	TRBJ2-7	CAWSVGRLQGRTHEQYF	TGTGCCTGGAGTGTAGGTCGTTTACAGGGTCGAACGCACGAGCAGTACTTC
NA	TRBD2	TRBV7-2	TRBJ2-5	CASSRPGLAGVETQYF	TGTGCCAGCAGCCGACCCGGCCTAGCGGGAGTAGAGACCCAGTACTTC
NA	TRBD1	TRBV5-4	TRBJ1-2	CASSYGQGRGTNGYTF	TGTGCCAGCAGCTACGGACAGGGGAGAGGTACTAATGGCTACACCTTC
NA	TRBD1	TRBV7-2	TRBJ2-4	CASSRRGQKNIQYF	TGTGCCAGCAGCCGAAGGGGACAGAAAAACATTCAGTACTTC
NA	NA	TRBV19	TRBJ1-1	CASSMEGRGTEAFF	TGTGCCAGTAGTATGGAGGGTCGCGGCACTGAAGCTTTCTTT
NA	TRBD2	TRBV27	TRBJ2-1	CASTGTSGSYEQFF	TGTGCCAGCACCGGGACTAGCGGGAGCTATGAGCAGTTCTTC
few	TRBD1	TRBV27	TRBJ2-1	CASSLPDREQFF	TGTGCCAGCAGTTTACCGGACAGGGAGCAGTTCTTC
many	NA	TRBV5-4	TRBJ2-5	CASSSQETQYF	TGTGCCAGCAGCTCGCAAGAGACCCAGTACTTC
few	NA	TRBV29-1	TRBJ2-7	CSVGGAAPYEQYF	TGCAGCGTTGGTGGGGCAGCCCCCTACGAGCAGTACTTC
few	TRBD2	TRBV7-6	TRBJ2-1	CASSLVGTRGEQFF	TGTGCCAGCAGCTTAGTGGGGACTAGGGGTGAGCAGTTCTTC
NA	TRBD1	TRBV5-4	TRBJ1-2	CASSFYRDSPQLNGYTF	TGTGCCAGCAGCTTCTACCGGGACAGCCCTCAACTTAATGGCTACACCTTC
few	NA	TRBV13	TRBJ1-2	CASSLRRGAGYGYTF	TGTGCCAGCAGTCTCCGTCGGGGGGCTGGCTATGGCTACACCTTC
NA	NA	TRBV20-1	TRBJ2-1	CTVADYNEQFF	TGCACGGTAGCGGACTACAATGAGCAGTTCTTC
few	TRBD2	TRBV10-3	TRBJ2-3	CAISPIAGPNTDTQYF	TGTGCCATCAGCCCAATAGCGGGACCCAACACAGATACGCAGTATTTT
few	TRBD2	TRBV14	TRBJ2-5	CASSQGGRPRETQYF	TGTGCCAGCAGCCAAGGCGGGAGGCCCCGGGAGACCCAGTACTTC
NA	TRBD2	TRBV5-1	TRBJ2-2	CASSSPWRELGGELFF	TGCGCCAGCAGCTCCCCGTGGCGGGAGTTGGGCGGGGAGCTGTTTTTT
few	NA	TRBV9	TRBJ2-3	CASSAEPRTSTDTQYF	TGTGCCAGCAGCGCCGAACCGAGGACTAGCACAGATACGCAGTATTTT
NA	NA	TRBV7-3	TRBJ2-3	CASSSLGGTDTQYF	TGTGCCAGCAGCTCCTTGGGGGGTACAGATACGCAGTATTTT
NA	NA	TRBV27	TRBJ2-7	CASRPELEGAGEYF	TGTGCCAGCAGACCGGAATTGGAAGGGGCTGGCGAATACTTC
NA	TRBD1	TRBV29-1	TRBJ1-2	CSVVPGQGAGYTF	TGCAGCGTTGTCCCGGGACAGGGGGCTGGCTACACCTTC
few	TRBD1	TRBV7-9	TRBJ2-4	CASSLGTGDLAKNIQYF	TGTGCCAGCAGCTTGGGGACAGGGGATCTAGCCAAAAACATTCAGTACTTC
few	TRBD1	TRBV5-1	TRBJ1-2	CASSQGTGNGYTF	TGCGCCAGCAGCCAAGGGACAGGGAATGGCTACACCTTC
NA	NA	TRBV5-1	TRBJ2-1	CASSLDTLVTEQFF	TGCGCCAGCAGCTTGGACACTCTAGTTACTGAGCAGTTCTTC
NA	TRBD2	TRBV7-9	TRBJ2-7	CASSLASGNYYEQYF	TGTGCCAGCAGCTTAGCTAGCGGGAACTACTACGAGCAGTACTTC
NA	TRBD2	TRBV18	TRBJ2-1	CASSPPLAGGVYEQFF	TGTGCCAGCTCACCACCCCTAGCGGGAGGAGTGTATGAGCAGTTCTTC
NA	TRBD1	TRBV2	TRBJ2-7	CASSGDRFYEQYF	TGTGCCAGCAGTGGGGACAGATTCTACGAGCAGTACTTC
few	NA	TRBV7-9	TRBJ2-5	CASSLVEWETQYF	TGTGCCAGCAGCTTAGTGGAGTGGGAGACCCAGTACTTC
few	TRBD1	TRBV6-5	TRBJ1-1	CASSRGQGSTEAFF	TGTGCCAGCAGTAGGGGACAGGGAAGCACTGAAGCTTTCTTT
NA	TRBD2	TRBV28	TRBJ2-7	CAWGTSGIRREQYF	TGTGCCTGGGGGACTAGCGGGATTCGTCGCGAGCAGTACTTC
few	NA	TRBV25-1	TRBJ2-7	CASSVSGSYEQYF	TGTGCCAGCAGTGTTAGCGGCTCCTACGAGCAGTACTTC
NA	TRBD2	TRBV5-4	TRBJ2-5	CASSFQREGTQYF	TGTGCCAGCAGCTTCCAGCGGGAAGGGACCCAGTACTTC
NA	TRBD2	TRBV7-2	TRBJ2-3	CASSFAGDTSSTDTQYF	TGTGCCAGCAGCTTTGCGGGAGACACCTCTAGCACAGATACGCAGTATTTT
few	NA	TRBV9	TRBJ2-2	CASSVAYANTGELFF	TGTGCCAGCAGCGTAGCCTACGCGAACACCGGGGAGCTGTTTTTT
few	NA	TRBV30	TRBJ2-7	CACSPGIHEQYF	TGTGCCTGCTCACCAGGAATCCACGAGCAGTACTTC
few	TRBD1	TRBV7-9	TRBJ1-1	CASSADRGWTEAFF	TGTGCCAGCAGCGCTGACAGGGGGTGGACTGAAGCTTTCTTT
NA	NA	TRBV28	TRBJ1-2	CASSLTTVGYTF	TGTGCCAGCAGTCTAACTACGGTCGGCTACACCTTC
few	TRBD1	TRBV28	TRBJ1-1	CASRLTGGTNTEAFF	TGTGCCAGCAGACTGACAGGGGGCACGAACACTGAAGCTTTCTTT
NA	NA	TRBV7-9	TRBJ1-5	CASSRGEQPQHF	TGTGCCAGCAGTAGGGGTGAACAGCCCCAGCATTTT
few	NA	TRBV4-2	TRBJ1-3	CASSQDVRGGWSGNTIYF	TGTGCCAGCAGCCAAGATGTCAGAGGAGGGTGGTCTGGAAACACCATATATTTT
few	TRBD1	TRBV7-2	TRBJ2-1	CAVRWGTGLFF	TGTGCCGTTCGGTGGGGGACAGGCCTGTTCTTC
few	TRBD1	TRBV6-5	TRBJ2-6	CASSLTGSGANVLTF	TGTGCCAGCAGTTTGACAGGGTCCGGGGCCAACGTCCTGACTTTC
NA	NA	TRBV7-9	TRBJ2-1	CAIIRYNEQFF	TGTGCCATCATCAGGTACAATGAGCAGTTCTTC
NA	TRBD1	TRBV29-1	TRBJ1-1	CSVVWTGGNTEAFF	TGCAGCGTTGTATGGACAGGGGGGAACACTGAAGCTTTCTTT
few	NA	TRBV9	TRBJ2-3	CASSVEGLASTDTQYF	TGTGCCAGCAGCGTAGAGGGACTGGCTAGCACAGATACGCAGTATTTT
NA	TRBD2	TRBV9	TRBJ2-1	CASSVATGGGNEQFF	TGTGCCAGCAGCGTAGCTACGGGAGGAGGGAATGAGCAGTTCTTC
few	NA	TRBV21-1	TRBJ2-3	CASSTRLLATDTQYF	TGTGCCAGCAGCACCCGCCTACTAGCTACAGATACGCAGTATTTT
NA	NA	TRBV7-9	TRBJ1-1	CASARVDTEAFF	TGTGCCAGCGCCAGGGTCGACACTGAAGCTTTCTTT
few	TRBD2	TRBV7-2	TRBJ2-7	CASSLGGLAGPEQYF	TGTGCCAGCAGCTTAGGGGGACTAGCGGGACCCGAGCAGTACTTC
NA	TRBD2	TRBV6-5	TRBJ2-7	CASSYGYMGGPSEQYF	TGTGCCAGCAGTTACGGATACATGGGAGGGCCTAGCGAGCAGTACTTC